The clone carrying this T cell receptor (beta chain) occurred many times. Its antigen is currently unknown. This record comes from a study of tumor-infiltrating lymphocytes in primary liver carcinoma. The CDR3 length is 14 residues. With V trimmed by 3 bases and J by 5 bases, 5 bases remained unmatched. The germline CDR1 and CDR2 sequences are ENHRY and SYGVKD. General observations from the study: Tumor top-250-clone fraction significantly exceeded that of blood (p = 0.039).

Production of TCR beta cDNA used approximately 0.45 ug total RNA together with a constant-region primer. A slightly modified ARM-PCR protocol with three nested multiplex PCR rounds produced these TCR beta libraries. Use of TRBV1-TRBV30 forward primers with a C-beta reverse primer characterized the first two PCR rounds, which lasted roughly 9 cycles each. TCRdb re-called the multiplex PCR reads through MiXCR, storing one row per CDR3 protein. The sample yields approximately 46,000 distinct CDR3 sequences, more than 60% seen once. Unsorted bulk tissue, about 17-33 mg of it, served as the source for co-extraction of RNA and DNA. Patients' primary liver carcinoma was surgically resected. Enrolled patients were chronically infected with HBV and treatment-naive.

The chain joins TRBV10-3 to TRBJ2-7; 9 bases are shared with TRBD2. Sequencing input: tumor-adjacent normal liver tissue. This receptor was identified in a woman in her twenties or thirties with primary liver carcinoma and hepatitis B virus infection. The CDR3 coding sequence is TGTGCCATCAGTGATCGGGCGGGAGGGGACGAGCAGTACTTC. Its protein is CAISDRAGGDEQYF.